The 32 T cell receptor beta chains below come from one sample, sequenced in a study of shared clonotypes between healthy human individuals. Produced via immunoSEQ multiplex PCR; TCRdb's table is partial and in-frame only. The sample shows over 2 million clones, about 95% of them seen only once. Terminally differentiated effector memory CD45RA+ cells were left out of the naive CD8 fraction, which was CD45RO-negative and positively selected for CCR7. The source material was naive CD8+ T cells sorted from blood. The receptors shown here come from a young man in good health.

The chain recombines TRBV30 with TRBJ1-1; tentative D call: TRBD1 (6 bases). This CDR3 has 13 amino acids. CDR1 GTSNPN and CDR2 SVGIG come from the germline V gene (reference sequence). Trimming took 5 bases from V and 1 from J, leaving 11 bases between them. The CDR3 DNA follows: TGTGCCTGGGCCGGGACACAGAACACTGAAGCTTTCTTT. This translates into CAWAGTQNTEAFF.

This clone was observed a single time. The chain couples TRBV18 to TRBJ2-3; D may be TRBD1 or TRBD2 (5 bases each). CDR1 is KGHSH, CDR2 LQKENI, per germline. Trimming cost V 2 bases and J 0 bases, with 12 bases left between them. The CDR3 is 16 amino acids. Here the CDR3 DNA reads TGTGCCAGCTCACCATACCAGGGAGCGAGCACAGATACGCAGTATTTT. The encoded protein is CASSPYQGASTDTQYF.

The chain has TRBV9 and TRBJ2-1, with D perhaps TRBD1 or TRBD2 (6 bases each). The CDR3 runs to 13 residues. V was shortened by 4 bases and J by 9 bases, with 14 bases between the two germline ends. Germline assignment: CDR1 SGDLS and CDR2 YYNGEE. The CDR3 DNA is TGTGCCAGCAGCCTAGGAGGGGGTGGTGAGCAGTTCTTC. Translated, it gives CASSLGGGGEQFF.

This chain uses TRBV5-6 with TRBJ2-7; D unresolved. Trimming cost V 2 bases and J 5 bases, with 8 bases left between them. The CDR3 extends over 12 amino acids. Germline CDR1 and CDR2: SGHDT and YYEEEE. As DNA, the CDR3 is TGTGCCAGCAGCTTTTTTGATAACGAGCAGTACTTC. Translation gives CASSFFDNEQYF.

The rearrangement links TRBV9 to TRBJ2-5; D ambiguous. Germline CDR1 SGDLS, CDR2 YYNGEE. This CDR3 has 14 amino acids. V lost 4 bases to trimming and J lost 1 base, with 11 bases between them. The CDR3 here is CASSPLDGQETQYF. For the CDR3, the DNA is TGTGCCAGCAGCCCTCTCGACGGCCAAGAGACCCAGTACTTC.

CDR3 sequence: CASSQVRGSGANVLTF. CDR3 nucleotide sequence: TGCGCCAGCAGCCAAGTTCGGGGGTCCGGGGCCAACGTCCTGACTTTC. This chain joins TRBV4-3 and TRBJ2-6; tentatively, D is TRBD2 (6 bases). Germline-derived CDR1 and CDR2 are LGHNA and YSLEER. Trimming cost V 1 base and J 4 bases, with 11 bases left between them. The CDR3 runs 16 residues.

Comments on this clone: Distinct nucleotide sequences in the sample also encode this CDR3. The chain uses TRBV9 and TRBJ1-1, with no clear D. The CDR3 has 13 residues. Germline loops: CDR1 SGDLS, CDR2 YYNGEE. The V end lost 0 bases, the J end lost 3 bases, and 6 bases lay between the germline ends. The chain's CDR3 is CASSVVDDTEAFF. CDR3 DNA: TGTGCCAGCAGCGTAGTCGATGACACTGAAGCTTTCTTT.

The chain joins TRBV13 to TRBJ1-2; unclear D gene. The length of the CDR3 is 19 residues. Trimming removed 2 bases at V and 7 bases at J, with 29 bases between. Germline-derived CDR1 and CDR2 are PRHDT and FYEKMQ (reference sequence). CDR3 region: CASSLRYGYPSGQARGYTF. DNA of the CDR3: TGTGCCAGCAGCTTAAGGTACGGATACCCCTCCGGGCAGGCGCGTGGCTACACCTTC.

This clone appeared once. This chain joins TRBV4-1 and TRBJ1-5; unclear D gene. The CDR3 sequence is 18 residues long. Germline loops: CDR1 MGHRA, CDR2 YSYEKL. Deletions cut 1 base from V and 6 bases from J, with 22 bases between. The DNA for the CDR3 is TGCGCCAGCAGCCAAGCTCACGGAGAGAATATATGGGGTCAGCCCCAGCATTTT. Encoded protein: CASSQAHGENIWGQPQHF.

On this clone: Other DNA sequences in the same sample also yield this CDR3. The chain is built from TRBV6-5 and TRBJ2-2, with 8 bases identical to TRBD2. CDR1 and CDR2 from the germline V gene are MNHEY and SVGAGI. Trimming removed 3 bases from V and 1 base from J; junction bases left unmatched: 1. The CDR3 has 15 amino acids. CDR3 region: CASSYSGENTGELFF. In DNA, the CDR3 is TGTGCCAGCAGTTATAGCGGGGAGAACACCGGGGAGCTGTTTTTT.

This clone was detected only once. The chain combines TRBV11-2 with TRBJ2-2; 7 positions agree with TRBD1. V shed 6 bases, J shed 6 bases, and the junction held 7 bases outside the gene matches. The CDR3 extends over 14 amino acids. The germline V gene encodes CDR1 SGHAT and CDR2 FQNNGV. In nucleotides, the CDR3 is TGTGCCAGCAGGAGGACAGGCGGTGCCGGGGAGCTGTTTTTT. This codes for CASRRTGGAGELFF.

The chain combines TRBV6-5 with TRBJ1-1; D is undetermined. V was pared by 2 bases and J by 5 bases, with 9 bases between. The germline gives CDR1 MNHEY, CDR2 SVGAGI. The length of the CDR3 is 13 residues. The CDR3 nucleotides are TGTGCCAGCAGTTACAGGTCCGATACTGAAGCTTTCTTT. Its translation is CASSYRSDTEAFF.

This clone appeared once. The chain has TRBV9 and TRBJ1-2; 8 positions match TRBD1. The CDR3 is made up of 17 amino acids. CDR1 is SGDLS, CDR2 YYNGEE, per germline. Losses at the gene ends were 4 bases for V and 2 bases for J; bases not matched to a gene: 13. The CDR3 sequence: CASSSSTQGAANYGYTF. The CDR3 nucleotides read TGTGCCAGCAGCTCAAGCACCCAGGGGGCTGCAAACTATGGCTACACCTTC.

The chain carries TRBV5-6 and TRBJ2-7, with D possibly being TRBD1 (6 bases). CDR3 length equals 15 residues. Germline V gene data show CDR1 as SGHDT and CDR2 as YYEEEE. V was clipped by 4 bases and J by 1 base, with 15 bases between them. CDR3 residues: CASSGGVDRSYEQYF. CDR3 DNA sequence: TGTGCCAGCAGCGGGGGCGTAGACAGATCCTACGAGCAGTACTTC.

The chain employs TRBV5-1 and TRBJ2-7; maybe TRBD1 (6 bases). CDR3 length equals 13 residues. V lost 2 bases and J 3 bases, leaving 9 bases between the germline ends. Germline CDR1 and CDR2: SGHRS and YFSETQ. CDR3 amino acids: CASSFGTYYEQYF. The CDR3 coding sequence is TGCGCCAGCAGCTTCGGGACATACTACGAGCAGTACTTC.

The V gene is TRBV4-1, the J gene TRBJ2-7; TRBD1 matches at 7 bases. In germline, CDR1 is MGHRA, CDR2 YSYEKL. The CDR3 extends over 16 amino acids. The ends lost 1 base at V and 0 bases at J; junction bases unmatched: 6. The CDR3 loop reads CASSQGGAGGSYEQYF. DNA of the CDR3: TGCGCCAGCAGCCAAGGTGGGGCAGGGGGCTCCTACGAGCAGTACTTC.

V gene TRBV6-5 combines with J gene TRBJ2-5; D is unresolved. The DNA end favors TRBJ2-7, so the J call may be wrong. This CDR3 has 14 residues. Germline CDR1 reads MNHEY; CDR2 reads SVGAGI. For the CDR3, the DNA is TGTGCCAGCAGTTACGGCGCGGAGTTCTACGAGCAGTACTTC. Its protein product is CASSYGAEFYEQYF.

The chain joins TRBV6-1 to TRBJ1-2; D is undetermined. This CDR3 contains 14 residues. Between the trimmed V and J ends, which lost 3 bases and 4 bases, there was a span of 12 bases. Germline CDR1 MNHNS, CDR2 SASEGT. This chain's CDR3 is CASSDFFLTYGYTF. The DNA for the CDR3 is TGTGCCAGCAGTGATTTTTTTCTAACCTATGGCTACACCTTC.

Here the CDR3 reads CAVRDSNNSPLHF. The DNA of the CDR3 is TGTGCCGTCCGGGACAGCAATAATTCACCCCTCCACTTT. This chain links TRBV6-1 with TRBJ1-6; 7 bases are a match to TRBD1. The CDR3 has 13 residues. The V gene's germline CDR1 is MNHNS and CDR2 SASEGT. Germline trimming cut 11 bases from V and 5 bases from J; bases unmatched to any gene: 6.

This rearrangement joins TRBV30 to TRBJ2-7; D is possibly TRBD2 (6 bases). This CDR3 is built from 16 residues. CDR1 is GTSNPN, CDR2 SVGIG, per germline (reference sequence). The ends were cut back, 3 bases at V and 0 bases at J, with 18 bases in the middle. The CDR3 loop reads CAWSDGVIAVSYEQYF. The CDR3 DNA sequence: TGTGCCTGGAGCGACGGAGTAATAGCGGTCTCCTACGAGCAGTACTTC.

V and J are TRBV2 and TRBJ1-2; a possible D gene is TRBD1 (5 bases). The CDR3 extends over 11 amino acids. CDR1 is SNHLY and CDR2 is FYNNEI in the germline V gene. Trimming took off 6 bases at V and 8 bases at J, with 10 bases between the two ends. The CDR3 is CASRAGYGYTF. The CDR3 nucleotides read TGTGCCAGCAGAGCAGGGTACGGCTACACCTTC.

V gene TRBV4-3 combines with J gene TRBJ2-3; D tentatively fits TRBD1 or TRBD2 (5 bases each). The CDR3 sequence is 14 residues long. Germline V gene data show CDR1 as LGHNA and CDR2 as YSLEER. Trimming stripped 4 bases from V and 3 bases from J, with 11 bases between. The CDR3 spells CASSLRDLTDTQYF. The CDR3, as DNA: TGCGCCAGCAGCCTCCGGGACCTAACAGATACGCAGTATTTT.

Note on this clone: Additional DNA sequences in this sample encode the identical CDR3. This chain uses TRBV7-2 with TRBJ2-7, with 16 bases matching TRBD2. CDR1 and CDR2 (germline): SGHTA, FQGNSA. The CDR3 extends over 17 amino acids. The ends lost 0 bases at V and 1 base at J; junction bases unmatched: 0. The CDR3: CASSLAGLAGGSYEQYF. The CDR3 nucleotides are TGTGCCAGCAGCTTAGCGGGACTAGCGGGAGGGTCCTACGAGCAGTACTTC. The variable domain in full, completed from reference TRBV7-2 and TRBJ2-7, reads GAGVSQSPSNKVTEKGKDVELRCDPISGHTALYWYRQSLGQGLEFLIYFQGNSAPDKSGLPSDRFSAERTGGSVSTLTIQRTQQEDSAVYLCASSLAGLAGGSYEQYFGPGTRLTVT.

The J gene is TRBJ2-7, the V gene TRBV6-5; D is possibly TRBD1 (6 bases). Germline CDR1 and CDR2: MNHEY and SVGAGI. The CDR3 runs 13 residues. V shed 4 bases and J shed 6 bases, with 13 bases lying between them. CDR3 sequence (DNA): TGTGCCAGCAGTTCCACGACAGGTTCCGAGCAGTACTTC. Residues: CASSSTTGSEQYF.

This chain links TRBV27 with TRBJ2-7; no clear D. Germline values: CDR1 MNHEY, CDR2 SMNVEV (reference sequence). The CDR3 loop spans 13 amino acids. V lost 2 bases, J lost 4 bases, and 9 bases lay in between. The CDR3 protein is CASSLTPIYEQYF. The CDR3 DNA is TGTGCCAGCAGTTTAACCCCGATATACGAGCAGTACTTC.

The V gene is TRBV11-2, the J gene TRBJ2-7, with TRBD1 identical over 7 bases. V lost 7 bases to trimming and J lost 1 base; unmatched junction nucleotides: 7. Germline V CDR1 and CDR2: SGHAT, FQNNGV. The CDR3 extends over 14 amino acids. The CDR3 nucleotides read TGTGCCAGCACCAGGGGGTTAGGGTCCTACGAGCAGTACTTC. Translation gives CASTRGLGSYEQYF.

The CDR3 spells CASSSDRDSYNEQFF. CDR3 bases: TGTGCCAGCAGCTCGGACAGGGACTCCTACAATGAGCAGTTCTTC. V gene TRBV2 combines with J gene TRBJ2-1, with TRBD1 matching over 8 bases. J was trimmed by 0 bases and V by 6 bases; bases with no gene match: 4. The CDR3 loop spans 15 amino acids. Germline V gene data show CDR1 as SNHLY and CDR2 as FYNNEI.

This clone was observed once. The chain joins TRBV16 to TRBJ2-7; D remains unclear. The CDR3 consists of 12 residues. In germline, CDR1 is KGHSY, CDR2 FQNENV. Trimming took off 3 bases at V and 2 bases at J, with 5 bases between the two ends. CDR3 loop: CASSQVPYEQYF. CDR3 DNA: TGTGCCAGCAGCCAGGTTCCCTACGAGCAGTACTTC.

The chain combines TRBV7-9 with TRBJ2-1; D possibly corresponds to TRBD2 (7 bases). This CDR3 comprises 14 residues. Trimming shortened V by 5 bases and J by 9 bases, and 17 bases separated the two germline ends. CDR1 is SEHNR, CDR2 FQNEAQ, per germline (reference sequence). CDR3 region: CASSATAGGAEQFF. The CDR3 region has the DNA TGTGCCAGCAGCGCCACGGCTGGGGGGGCTGAGCAGTTCTTC. Combining the CDR3 with reference TRBV7-9 and TRBJ2-1 gives the whole variable domain DTGVSQNPRHKITKRGQNVTFRCDPISEHNRLYWYRQTLGQGPEFLTYFQNEAQLEKSRLLSDRFSAERPKGSFSTLEIQRTEQGDSAMYLCASSATAGGAEQFFGPGTRLTVL.

The chain recombines TRBV19 with TRBJ2-1; 9 bases are shared with TRBD2. J was trimmed by 8 bases and V by 5 bases; bases with no gene match: 13. CDR1 is LNHDA and CDR2 is SQIVND in the germline V gene (reference sequence). This CDR3 has 16 residues. CDR3 sequence reads: CASSLPSSGGLDEQFF. The CDR3 nucleotides are TGTGCCAGTAGTCTCCCCAGCAGCGGGGGGCTCGATGAGCAGTTCTTC.

About this clone itself: Since the CDR3 does not end with the conserved phenylalanine or tryptophan, this likely comes from a read error. The DNA is omitted, as the CDR3 cannot be located on it reliably, and the CDR3 follows TCRdb's listing. The V call is TRBV6-5, the J call TRBJ1-2; the listed D gene, TRBD1, was not tested against the DNA. The CDR3 totals 12 residues, both ends included. The V gene's germline CDR1 is MNHEY and CDR2 SVGAGI. The CDR3 sequence: CASSYEAGCDMV.

DNA for the CDR3: TGCAGCGTCGGACTAGCTTTCGACAATGAGCAGTTCTTC. This translates into CSVGLAFDNEQFF. The V and J genes are TRBV29-1 and TRBJ2-1; 8 bases are shared with TRBD2. Germline CDR1 SQVTM, CDR2 ANQGSEA. Trimming removed 6 bases from V and 5 bases from J; junction bases left unmatched: 6. The CDR3 contains 13 residues.